This T cell receptor (beta chain) originates from a study of cytomegalovirus exposure and HLA in healthy donors. Study-wide results and caveats: Analyses of presence and absence presupposed an approximately uniform sequencing depth across donors. Most TCR sequences were rare, but some public TCRs occurred in many donors. Some V segments, including TRBV6-2 and TRBV6-3, were excluded as indistinguishable. Later analysis found that TCR beta chains associated with HLA were more clonally expanded than other, equally common chains.

V lost 4 bases and J lost 1; bases outside the gene matches: 4. Per the germline V gene, CDR1 is SGHVS and CDR2 is FNYEAQ. This CDR3 is 15 amino acids long. As for this clone: Its antigen is undetermined.

The PCR was carried out with 60 Vbeta primers and 13 Jbeta primers. TCRdb keeps only in-frame clones here, not all; method: immunoSEQ multiplex PCR. In the table there are about 240,000 clones, about 81% of which are singletons. The receptor's source is a woman in her sixties or seventies in good health and CMV-seropositive. Specimen: PBMCs. The rearrangement links TRBV7-6 to TRBJ1-1, with 9 bases matching TRBD1. The CDR3 DNA is TGTGCCAGCAGCTGGCCGGGACAGGGGAACACTGAAGCTTTCTTT. Its protein product is CASSWPGQGNTEAFF.